Shown below are 7 T cell receptor beta chains from a single sample sequenced in a study of CD8 T cells in ankylosing spondylitis. From the 5' RACE reads, TCRdb called clonotypes with MiXCR, one entry per CDR3 protein. The table records several thousand distinct CDR3 sequences, under 2.5% of them present only once. Specimen: blood, either unsorted or a sorted T cell fraction (not recorded which). The receptors were gathered from a male donor with ankylosing spondylitis or in good health (not recorded which).

This clonotype has a count of ten or more. The chain joins TRBV9 to TRBJ2-2; TRBD1 matches at 9 bases. With 1 base clipped from V and 2 bases from J, the junction kept 3 bases outside the gene matches. Germline CDR1 is SGDLS and CDR2 is YYNGEE. The CDR3 has 16 residues. CDR3 residues: CASSVSGQGNTGELFF. CDR3 nucleotides: TGTGCCAGCAGCGTATCGGGACAGGGTAACACCGGGGAGCTGTTTTTT. Using reference TRBV9 and TRBJ2-2 for the parts outside the CDR3, the full variable domain is DSGVTQTPKHLITATGQRVTLRCSPRSGDLSVYWYQQSLDQGLQFLIQYYNGEERAKGNILERFSAQQFPDLHSELNLSSLELGDSALYFCASSVSGQGNTGELFFGEGSRLTVL.

This clonotype was seen many times. The chain carries TRBV9 and TRBJ2-5; D is possibly TRBD2 (6 bases). The V gene's germline CDR1 is SGDLS and CDR2 YYNGEE. Between the trimmed V and J ends, which lost 3 bases and 5 bases, there was a span of 17 bases. The CDR3 consists of 15 residues. The CDR3 loop reads CASSGSSVGIETQYF. The DNA of the CDR3 is TGTGCCAGCAGCGGATCTAGCGTGGGCATTGAGACCCAGTACTTC.

The table lists this clonotype with many counts. The rearrangement joins TRBV9 to TRBJ2-1; D gene ambiguous. The V end was cut by 1 base, the J end by 6 bases, with 14 bases between. CDR1 SGDLS and CDR2 YYNGEE come from the germline V gene. The CDR3 is made up of 15 amino acids. CDR3 protein: CASSVLEPAVNEQFF. The DNA for the CDR3 is TGTGCCAGCAGCGTACTGGAACCTGCCGTCAATGAGCAGTTCTTC.

This clonotype is medium-sized within its sample. The chain uses TRBV9 and TRBJ2-1, with D tentatively TRBD1 or TRBD2 (5 bases each). The CDR3 is 15 amino acids. CDR1 and CDR2 from the germline V gene are SGDLS and YYNGEE. The ends were cut back, 0 bases at V and 0 bases at J, with 7 bases in the middle. DNA of the CDR3: TGTGCCAGCAGCGTAGACGGGGCCTCCTACAATGAGCAGTTCTTC. Its protein is CASSVDGASYNEQFF.

This clonotype was counted many times. The rearrangement uses TRBV9 and TRBJ1-1; D unclear. The CDR3 runs 14 residues. Trimming removed 4 bases from V and 2 bases from J, with 12 bases in between. Germline V gene sequence: CDR1 SGDLS, CDR2 YYNGEE. Written as DNA, the CDR3 is TGTGCCAGCAGCCCGCGGTCGACAAACACTGAAGCTTTCTTT. Encoded protein: CASSPRSTNTEAFF. Looking up the rest from reference TRBV9 and TRBJ1-1 gives the full variable domain: DSGVTQTPKHLITATGQRVTLRCSPRSGDLSVYWYQQSLDQGLQFLIQYYNGEERAKGNILERFSAQQFPDLHSELNLSSLELGDSALYFCASSPRSTNTEAFFGQGTRLTVV.

The sample holds many counts of this clonotype. V and J are TRBV9 and TRBJ2-7; D gene uncertain. Per the germline V gene, CDR1 is SGDLS and CDR2 is YYNGEE. The CDR3 loop spans 14 amino acids. Trimming pared 4 bases from V and 3 bases from J, leaving 14 bases between. The CDR3 DNA sequence: TGTGCCAGCAGCCCCGCGTCTTCTAACTACGAGCAGTACTTC. It translates to CASSPASSNYEQYF.

This clonotype was found many times. The V and J genes are TRBV9 and TRBJ2-5; unclear D gene. The V end was cut by 2 bases, the J end by 5 bases, with 16 bases between. The germline CDR1 and CDR2 sequences are SGDLS and YYNGEE. The CDR3 runs 15 residues. The CDR3 spells CASSVLGSGVETQYF. CDR3 DNA: TGTGCCAGCAGCGTCTTAGGGTCAGGCGTCGAGACCCAGTACTTC.